The 28 T cell receptor beta chains presented below share a single source sample, sequenced in a study of graft-versus-host responses after intestinal transplantation (dated by TCRdb to the early 2020s). Intraepithelial and lamina propria lymphocytes were isolated from graft specimens using dithiothreitol, EDTA incubations and collagenase D digestion. The method was the immunoSEQ multiplex PCR assay. TCRdb mirrors the immuneACCESS table, restricted to in-frame sequences. Some clones are absent from its copies; in checked studies, under half trace to an unresolved V gene, and the reason for the others is unknown. This sample comprises 5,700 or so clones, roughly 80% of them detected only once. The leading ten clones occupy 5.5% to 7% of the sample. This specimen consisted of ileum tissue, obtained more than 220 days after intestinal transplant. These receptors originate from a human patient who received an intestinal transplant, so some T cells may come from the graft donor.

The chain joins TRBV7-3 to TRBJ2-1; no reliable D call. V lost 4 bases to trimming and J lost 0 bases, with 13 bases between them. The CDR3 totals 16 residues. The germline gives CDR1 SGHTA, CDR2 FQGTGA. As DNA, the CDR3 is TGTGCCAGCAGCTCGACGATGGTAAGCTCCTACAATGAGCAGTTCTTC. Protein sequence: CASSSTMVSSYNEQFF.

This clone showed up just once. The chain combines TRBV15 with TRBJ2-7, with a weak D call TRBD2 (5 bases). Trimming stripped 9 bases from V and 4 bases from J, with 16 bases between. Germline CDR1 reads LNHNV; CDR2 reads YYDKDF (reference sequence). This CDR3 region has 13 residues. The CDR3 nucleotides are TGTGCCACAGGAGATATGGAGGATTACGAGCAGTACTTC. Its translation is CATGDMEDYEQYF.

The chain carries TRBV5-1 and TRBJ2-7, with TRBD1 as a possible D gene (6 bases). Between the trimmed V and J ends, which lost 0 bases and 4 bases, there was a span of 11 bases. The CDR3 consists of 14 residues. Germline V gene lookup returns CDR1 SGHRS and CDR2 YFSETQ. CDR3 loop: CASSLAGAWYEQYF. CDR3 DNA: TGCGCCAGCAGCTTGGCAGGGGCCTGGTACGAGCAGTACTTC.

CDR3 residues: CASSWTSTDTQYF. As DNA, the CDR3 is TGTGCCAGCAGCTGGACTAGCACAGATACGCAGTATTTT. This rearrangement joins TRBV5-8 to TRBJ2-3; D may be TRBD2 (5 bases). Germline V gene lookup returns CDR1 SGHTS and CDR2 YDEGEE. V was pared by 3 bases and J by 0 bases, with 5 bases between. The CDR3 extends over 13 amino acids.

The chain links TRBV9 to TRBJ2-1; 11 bases line up with TRBD2. Germline trimming cut 0 bases from V and 4 bases from J; bases unmatched to any gene: 0. Germline CDR1 and CDR2: SGDLS and YYNGEE. This CDR3 has 15 residues. CDR3 DNA: TGTGCCAGCAGCGTAGCTAGCGGGGGGTACAATGAGCAGTTCTTC. As protein: CASSVASGGYNEQFF.

A note on this clone: The sample contains more than one DNA sequence encoding this CDR3. The chain links TRBV6-9 to TRBJ1-5, with 8 bases identical to TRBD1. The germline CDR1 and CDR2 sequences are MNHGY and SVAAGI. The J segment lost 2 bases and the V segment lost 4 bases, leaving 4 bases of the junction unmatched. The CDR3 loop spans 15 amino acids. The chain's CDR3 is CASSLGQGGNQPQHF. As DNA, the CDR3 is TGTGCCAGCAGTTTAGGACAGGGCGGCAATCAGCCCCAGCATTTT.

This chain joins TRBV19 and TRBJ2-4, with TRBD1 identical over 8 bases. J lost 4 bases, V lost 2 bases, and 1 base had no gene match. CDR1 LNHDA and CDR2 SQIVND come from the germline V gene (reference sequence). There are 14 residues in the CDR3. Written as DNA, the CDR3 is TGTGCCAGTAGTATAAGACAGGGGAAAAACATTCAGTACTTC. Protein product: CASSIRQGKNIQYF.

The sample holds a few counts of this clone. The V call is TRBV6-1, the J call TRBJ1-1; 8 bases match TRBD1. The V gene end was trimmed by 6 bases and the J gene end by 4 bases; junction bases not matched to a gene: 10. The CDR3 extends over 15 amino acids. CDR1 is MNHNS, CDR2 SASEGT, per germline. CDR3 residues: CASRKGQVPGTEAFF. For the CDR3, the DNA is TGTGCCAGCAGGAAGGGACAGGTTCCGGGCACTGAAGCTTTCTTT.

The chain uses TRBV30 and TRBJ1-5; 9 nucleotides match TRBD1. This CDR3 comprises 13 residues. Germline V gene lookup returns CDR1 GTSNPN and CDR2 SVGIG (reference sequence). V lost 5 bases, J lost 7 bases, and 6 bases stayed unmatched. The CDR3 bases are TGTGCCTGGGCCGACAGGGGGGGACAGCCCCAGCATTTT. It translates to CAWADRGGQPQHF.

V is TRBV30 and J is TRBJ2-7, with TRBD1 matching over 8 bases. CDR1 is GTSNPN, CDR2 SVGIG, per germline (reference sequence). The V and J ends lost 2 bases and 7 bases, in that order; junction bases with no gene match: 4. This CDR3 contains 12 residues. This chain's CDR3 is CAWSRTGWEQYF. CDR3 in DNA: TGTGCCTGGAGTAGGACAGGGTGGGAGCAGTACTTC.

The DNA of the CDR3 is TGTGCCAGTAGTATGGGACAGGGGCTCGGAAACTACGAGCAGTACTTC. It is translated as CASSMGQGLGNYEQYF. The chain uses TRBV19 and TRBJ2-7, with TRBD1 matching over 10 bases. This CDR3 has 16 amino acids. Per the germline V gene, CDR1 is LNHDA and CDR2 is SQIVND (reference sequence). V dropped 3 bases and J dropped 3; count of bases not matched to a gene: 8.

V is TRBV28 and J is TRBJ1-6; perhaps TRBD1 as D (6 bases). Trimming removed 3 bases at V and 5 bases at J, with 11 bases between. Germline-derived CDR1 and CDR2 are MDHEN and SYDVKM. The CDR3 is 15 residues long. This CDR3 reads CASSLRQANNSPLHF. CDR3 coding DNA: TGTGCCAGCAGTTTGAGACAGGCTAATAATTCACCCCTCCACTTT.

This clone was counted between two and nine times. The V and J genes are TRBV6-5 and TRBJ1-1; D not resolved. This CDR3 spans 13 amino acids. Looked up from germline, CDR1 is MNHEY and CDR2 is SVGAGI. The V end lost 7 bases, the J end lost 10 bases, and 19 bases lay between the germline ends. CDR3 sequence (DNA): TGTGCCAGCAAACCCGAGCGTGTGACACCAGCTTTCTTT. As protein: CASKPERVTPAFF.

This chain joins TRBV9 and TRBJ2-1, with D perhaps TRBD2 (5 bases). There are 16 residues in the CDR3. V dropped 4 bases and J dropped 3 bases, with 17 bases sitting between them. The germline CDR1 and CDR2 sequences are SGDLS and YYNGEE. CDR3 amino acids: CASSSRTSKDYNEQFF. The CDR3 region has the DNA TGTGCCAGCAGCTCACGGACTTCTAAGGACTACAATGAGCAGTTCTTC.

The V gene is TRBV15, the J gene TRBJ2-3, with D unresolved. Germline CDR1 reads LNHNV; CDR2 reads YYDKDF (reference sequence). There are 16 residues in the CDR3. Between the trimmed V and J ends, which lost 1 base and 2 bases, there was a span of 13 bases. The CDR3 DNA reads as TGTGCCACCAGCAGAGCTCGCCTTACCCTCACAGATACGCAGTATTTT. Translating gives CATSRARLTLTDTQYF.

The CDR3, as DNA: TGTGCCAGCAGTGCGGGGCCGCGAAGCTCCTACAATGAGCAGTTCTTC. Amino acids: CASSAGPRSSYNEQFF. The rearrangement joins TRBV6-4 to TRBJ2-1, with D perhaps assigned TRBD1 or TRBD2 (5 bases each). This CDR3 is built from 16 residues. Germline-derived CDR1 and CDR2 are MRHNA and SNTAGT. V was pared by 4 bases and J by 0 bases, with 13 bases between.

In DNA form, the CDR3 reads TGTGCCATCAGTGAGTCGTCAGCCCTTGAAAAACTGTTTTTT. Translating gives CAISESSALEKLFF. This chain connects TRBV10-3 to TRBJ1-4; D is uncertain. The CDR3 has 14 residues. V shed 0 bases and J shed 7 bases, with 9 bases lying between them. Germline V gene sequence: CDR1 ENHRY, CDR2 SYGVKD.

The genes are TRBV6-8 and TRBJ1-4; TRBD1 agrees at 7 bases. Trimming removed 7 bases from V and 13 bases from J; junction bases left unmatched: 6. Germline assignment: CDR1 MNHGY and CDR2 SAAAGT. There are 11 residues in the CDR3. CDR3 amino acids: CASIWDRRLFF. The CDR3 DNA sequence: TGTGCCAGCATCTGGGACAGACGACTGTTTTTT.

This clone was counted between two and nine times. The chain joins TRBV2 to TRBJ1-3; D uncertain. Germline CDR1 and CDR2: SNHLY and FYNNEI. The CDR3 is 15 amino acids. Trimming shortened V by 7 bases and J by 0 bases, and 13 bases separated the two germline ends. The CDR3 DNA sequence: TGTGCCAGCAAAACTGACCGAAGCTCTGGAAACACCATATATTTT. Protein: CASKTDRSSGNTIYF.

The rearrangement uses TRBV9 and TRBJ2-1; D tentatively fits TRBD1 or TRBD2 (5 bases each). Trimming removed 0 bases from V and 5 bases from J, with 12 bases in between. The CDR3 spans 15 residues. Germline V lookup: CDR1 SGDLS, CDR2 YYNGEE. The CDR3, as DNA: TGTGCCAGCAGCGTAGATGGGGGACGCAACAATGAGCAGTTCTTC. This gives the protein CASSVDGGRNNEQFF.

V usage is TRBV11-1 and J usage is TRBJ1-2; D is unresolved. Trimming shortened V by 1 base and J by 4 bases, and 16 bases separated the two germline ends. The germline V gene has CDR1 SGHAT and CDR2 FQDESV (reference sequence). The CDR3 is 16 residues long. Here the CDR3 reads CASSLDPRQILYGYTF. The CDR3 nucleotides read TGTGCCAGCAGCTTAGATCCGAGACAAATACTCTATGGCTACACCTTC.

About this clone: This sample includes further DNA sequences coding for the same CDR3. V and J are TRBV19 and TRBJ1-5, with D unresolved. Trimming cost V 6 bases and J 0 bases, with 6 bases left between them. The CDR3 is made up of 13 amino acids. In germline, CDR1 is LNHDA, CDR2 SQIVND (reference sequence). The CDR3 DNA reads TGTGCCAGTAGGCAGAGTAGCAATCAGCCCCAGCATTTT. This gives the protein CASRQSSNQPQHF.

The gene calls are TRBV7-3 and TRBJ1-5; D remains unclear. CDR1 is SGHTA, CDR2 FQGTGA, per germline. The germline V and J ends were trimmed by 2 bases and 4 bases, with 12 bases remaining between them. CDR3 length: 15 amino acids. The CDR3 sequence: CASSLSEQSNQPQHF. Written as DNA, the CDR3 is TGTGCCAGCAGCTTATCCGAACAGTCAAATCAGCCCCAGCATTTT. The entire variable domain, with the rest obtained from reference TRBV7-3 and TRBJ1-5, is as follows: GAGVSQTPSNKVTEKGKYVELRCDPISGHTALYWYRQSLGQGPEFLIYFQGTGAADDSGLPNDRFFAVRPEGSVSTLKIQRTERGDSAVYLCASSLSEQSNQPQHFGDGTRLSIL.

The J gene is TRBJ2-7, the V gene TRBV4-3; D gene unclear. V was shortened by 0 bases and J by 5 bases, with 14 bases between the two germline ends. This CDR3 spans 15 amino acids. In germline, CDR1 is LGHNA, CDR2 YSLEER. CDR3 amino acids: CASSQDHSSRNEQYF. The CDR3 coding sequence is TGCGCCAGCAGCCAAGATCATAGCAGCCGGAACGAGCAGTACTTC.

In the case of this clone: Compared with germline, one end of the junction differs, possibly owing to a read error. The rearrangement links TRBV5-1 to TRBJ1-2; 10 bases map to TRBD1. The CDR3 has 15 amino acids. Germline CDR1 SGHRS, CDR2 YFSETQ. CDR3 amino acids: CARSLGGQGFDGYTF. The CDR3 region has the DNA TGCGCCCGCAGCTTGGGGGGACAGGGGTTTGATGGCTACACCTTC.

This clone was found once. The V gene is TRBV7-6, the J gene TRBJ1-1; perhaps TRBD1 as D (6 bases). This CDR3 is 14 amino acids long. V was trimmed by 4 bases and J by 3 bases, leaving 12 bases between them. Germline CDR1 and CDR2: SGHVS and FNYEAQ. CDR3 loop: CASSSRGTDTEAFF. CDR3 nucleotides: TGTGCCAGCAGCTCAAGGGGGACCGACACTGAAGCTTTCTTT.

The V gene is TRBV6-1, the J gene TRBJ2-5; D is unclear. The ends were cut back, 8 bases at V and 1 base at J, with 11 bases in the middle. Germline lookup yields CDR1 MNHNS and CDR2 SASEGT. The CDR3 has 13 residues. CDR3 loop: CASRPWSQETQYF. CDR3 nucleotides: TGTGCCAGCCGACCGTGGTCCCAAGAGACCCAGTACTTC.

V gene TRBV10-3 combines with J gene TRBJ2-7; TRBD1 agrees at 8 bases. The CDR3 is 14 amino acids. V was clipped by 4 bases and J by 2 bases; unmatched bases: 4. The germline gives CDR1 ENHRY, CDR2 SYGVKD. The CDR3 DNA follows: TGTGCCATCAGTGCCGGACAGGGCCCCTACGAGCAGTACTTC. Residues: CAISAGQGPYEQYF.